The TCR beta chain under discussion was sequenced for a study of human T cells and chemical hapten exposure. Time point denoted: patch test 1, 2 weeks after DPC sensitization. Noted treatment: therapeutic diphenylcyclopropenone sensitization with weekly scalp DPC. Ahead of each patch test application, blood was drawn. TCRdb re-derived calls from the RACE reads in MiXCR, one entry per CDR3 protein. The sample gives approximately 80,000 distinct CDR3 sequences, roughly 10% of which show up once; around 4.4% is in the top ten. This receptor was taken from a woman aged 45-60 years with alopecia areata. Some clones in this sample may be carry-over from other donors' samples. The sequenced sample was whole blood, obtained in connection with sensitization to the hapten diphenylcyclopropenone (DPC).

The CDR3 is CSAQQRDTQYF. The DNA of the CDR3 is TGCAGTGCCCAGCAACGGGATACGCAGTATTTT. J is TRBJ2-3 and V is TRBV20-1; D unresolved. CDR1 and CDR2 from the germline V gene are DFQATT and SNEGSKA (reference sequence). V was clipped by 6 bases and J by 6 bases, with 10 bases between them. The CDR3 totals 11 residues.